The clone carrying this TCR beta chain came up a few times. The CDR3 length is 18 residues. Germline values: CDR1 MNHNS, CDR2 SASEGT. V lost 5 bases to trimming and J lost 6 bases; unmatched junction nucleotides: 16. TCRdb independently ran MiXCR on the RT-PCR reads; one entry per CDR3 protein. The repertoire includes roughly 500,000 distinct CDR3 sequences, approximately 16% of them detected once, and roughly 3% sits in the top ten. This entry belongs to a study of response to subunit inactivated influenza vaccine. This specimen was CD4+ T cells sorted from PBMCs, taken less than 30 months after vaccination. This chain uses TRBV6-1 with TRBJ2-2; 9 positions agree with TRBD1. The sequence derives from a man in his fifties or sixties who received an inactivated influenza vaccine. The CDR3, as DNA: TGTGCCAGCAGTAAATTTTTTCCGGGACAGGGATCCGCCGGGGAGCTGTTTTTT. Amino acids: CASSKFFPGQGSAGELFF.